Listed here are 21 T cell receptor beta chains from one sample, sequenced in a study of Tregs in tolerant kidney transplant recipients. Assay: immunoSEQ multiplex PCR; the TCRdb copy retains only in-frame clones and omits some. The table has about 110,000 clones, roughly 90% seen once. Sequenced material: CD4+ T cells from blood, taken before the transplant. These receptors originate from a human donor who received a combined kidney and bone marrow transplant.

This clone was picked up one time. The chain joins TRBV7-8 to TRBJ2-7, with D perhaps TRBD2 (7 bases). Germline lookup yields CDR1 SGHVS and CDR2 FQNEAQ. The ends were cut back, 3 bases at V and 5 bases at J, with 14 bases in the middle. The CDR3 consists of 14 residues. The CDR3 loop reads CASSFKGGTNEQYF. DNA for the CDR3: TGTGCCAGCAGCTTCAAAGGGGGGACTAACGAGCAGTACTTC.

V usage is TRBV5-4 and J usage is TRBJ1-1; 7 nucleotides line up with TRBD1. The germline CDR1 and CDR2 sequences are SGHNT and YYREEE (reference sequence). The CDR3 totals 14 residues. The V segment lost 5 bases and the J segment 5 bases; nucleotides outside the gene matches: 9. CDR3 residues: CASSPRQGGTEAFF. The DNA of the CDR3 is TGTGCCAGCAGTCCCAGACAGGGCGGGACTGAAGCTTTCTTT.

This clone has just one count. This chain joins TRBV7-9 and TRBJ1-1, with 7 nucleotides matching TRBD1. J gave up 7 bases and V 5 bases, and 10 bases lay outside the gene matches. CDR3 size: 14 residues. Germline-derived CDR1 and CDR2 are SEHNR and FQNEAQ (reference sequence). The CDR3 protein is CASSHEKGASEAFF. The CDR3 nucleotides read TGTGCCAGCAGCCATGAGAAGGGGGCGAGTGAAGCTTTCTTT.

As DNA, the CDR3 is TGTGCCAGCAGCCCGAACGGGAGAACCACAGATACGCAGTATTTT. This gives the protein CASSPNGRTTDTQYF. V and J are TRBV13 and TRBJ2-3; D possibly corresponds to TRBD2 (6 bases). CDR3 length: 15 residues. Trimming took 5 bases from V and 2 from J, leaving 14 bases between them. CDR1 and CDR2 from the germline V gene are PRHDT and FYEKMQ (reference sequence).

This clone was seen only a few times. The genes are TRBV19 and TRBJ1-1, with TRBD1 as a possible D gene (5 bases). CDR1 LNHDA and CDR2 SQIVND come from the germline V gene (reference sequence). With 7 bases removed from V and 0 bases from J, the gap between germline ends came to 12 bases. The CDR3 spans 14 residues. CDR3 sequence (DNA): TGTGCCAGTACCAAAGGGGATTTGAACACTGAAGCTTTCTTT. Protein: CASTKGDLNTEAFF.

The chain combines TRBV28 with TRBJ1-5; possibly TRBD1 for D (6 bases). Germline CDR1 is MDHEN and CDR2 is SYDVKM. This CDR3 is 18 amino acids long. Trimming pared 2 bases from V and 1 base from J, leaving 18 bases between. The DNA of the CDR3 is TGTGCCAGCAGTTTAGTCTCCGGGACGGGGGGCAGCAATCAGCCCCAGCATTTT. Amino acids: CASSLVSGTGGSNQPQHF.

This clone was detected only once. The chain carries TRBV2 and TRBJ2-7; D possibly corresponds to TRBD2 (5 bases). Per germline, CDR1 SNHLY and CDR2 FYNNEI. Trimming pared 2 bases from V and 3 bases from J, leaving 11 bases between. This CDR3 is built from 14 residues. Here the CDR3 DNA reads TGTGCCAGCAGTGAATGGAGAGGGAACTACGAGCAGTACTTC. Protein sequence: CASSEWRGNYEQYF.

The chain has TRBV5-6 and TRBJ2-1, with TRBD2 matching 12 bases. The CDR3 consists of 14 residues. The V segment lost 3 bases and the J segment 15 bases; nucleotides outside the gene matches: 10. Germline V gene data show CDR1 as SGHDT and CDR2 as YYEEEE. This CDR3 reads CASSSGERLAGAFF. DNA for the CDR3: TGTGCCAGCAGCTCGGGAGAGAGACTAGCGGGAGCGTTCTTC.

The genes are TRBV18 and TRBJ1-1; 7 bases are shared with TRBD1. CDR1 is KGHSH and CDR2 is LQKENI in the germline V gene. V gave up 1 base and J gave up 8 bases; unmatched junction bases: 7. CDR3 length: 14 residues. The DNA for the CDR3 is TGTGCCAGCTCACCACGACAGGGTGGATCCGAAGCTTTCTTT. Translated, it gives CASSPRQGGSEAFF. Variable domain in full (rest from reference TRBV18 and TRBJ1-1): NAGVMQNPRHLVRRRGQEARLRCSPMKGHSHVYWYRQLPEEGLKFMVYLQKENIIDESGMPKERFSAEFPKEGPSILRIQQVVRGDSAAYFCASSPRQGGSEAFFGQGTRLTVV.

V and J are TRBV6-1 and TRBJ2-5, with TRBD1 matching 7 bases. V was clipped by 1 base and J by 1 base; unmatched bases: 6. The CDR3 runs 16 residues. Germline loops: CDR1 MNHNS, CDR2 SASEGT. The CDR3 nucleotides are TGTGCCAGCAGTGAAGGAGACAGGGTATTCCAAGAGACCCAGTACTTC. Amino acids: CASSEGDRVFQETQYF.

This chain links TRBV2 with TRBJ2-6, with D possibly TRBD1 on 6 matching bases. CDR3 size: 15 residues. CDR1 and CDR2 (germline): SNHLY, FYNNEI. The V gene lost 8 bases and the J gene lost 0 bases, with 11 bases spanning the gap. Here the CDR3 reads CASLQGSSGANVLTF. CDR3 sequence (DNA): TGTGCCAGCTTACAGGGATCCTCTGGGGCCAACGTCCTGACTTTC. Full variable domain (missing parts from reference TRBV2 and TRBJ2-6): EPEVTQTPSHQVTQMGQEVILRCVPISNHLYFYWYRQILGQKVEFLVSFYNNEISEKSEIFDDQFSVERPDGSNFTLKIRSTKLEDSAMYFCASLQGSSGANVLTFGAGSRLTVL.

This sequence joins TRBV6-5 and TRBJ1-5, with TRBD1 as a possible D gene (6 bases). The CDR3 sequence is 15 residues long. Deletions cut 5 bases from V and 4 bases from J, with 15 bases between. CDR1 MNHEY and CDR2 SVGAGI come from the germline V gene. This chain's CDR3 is CASSGSTGKNQPQHF. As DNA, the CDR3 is TGTGCCAGCAGTGGCTCCACAGGGAAAAATCAGCCCCAGCATTTT.

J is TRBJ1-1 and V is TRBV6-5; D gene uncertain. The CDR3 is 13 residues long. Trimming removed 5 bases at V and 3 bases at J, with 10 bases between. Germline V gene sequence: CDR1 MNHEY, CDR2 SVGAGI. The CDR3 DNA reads TGTGCCAGCAGTACTCCTGGAGACACTGAAGCTTTCTTT. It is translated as CASSTPGDTEAFF.

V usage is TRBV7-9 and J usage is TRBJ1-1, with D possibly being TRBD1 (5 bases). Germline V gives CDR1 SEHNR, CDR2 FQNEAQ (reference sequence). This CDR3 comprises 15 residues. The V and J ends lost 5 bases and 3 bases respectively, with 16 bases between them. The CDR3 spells CASSLRRGRDTEAFF. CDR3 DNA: TGTGCCAGCAGCCTAAGGAGGGGTCGCGACACTGAAGCTTTCTTT. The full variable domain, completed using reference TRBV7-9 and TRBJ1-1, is DTGVSQNPRHKITKRGQNVTFRCDPISEHNRLYWYRQTLGQGPEFLTYFQNEAQLEKSRLLSDRFSAERPKGSFSTLEIQRTEQGDSAMYLCASSLRRGRDTEAFFGQGTRLTVV.

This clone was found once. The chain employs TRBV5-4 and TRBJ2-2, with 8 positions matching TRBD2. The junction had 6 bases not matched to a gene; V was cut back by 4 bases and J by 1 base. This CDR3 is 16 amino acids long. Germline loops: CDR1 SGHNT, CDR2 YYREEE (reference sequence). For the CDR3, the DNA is TGTGCCAGCAGCAAACCGAGCGGGAGGAACACCGGGGAGCTGTTTTTT. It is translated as CASSKPSGRNTGELFF.

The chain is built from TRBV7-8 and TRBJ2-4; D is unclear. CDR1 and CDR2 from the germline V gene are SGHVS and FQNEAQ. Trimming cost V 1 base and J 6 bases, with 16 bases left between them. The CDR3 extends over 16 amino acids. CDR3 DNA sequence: TGTGCCAGCAGCTTAGTTGGCAGGTCCTTGCCAAACATTCAGTACTTC. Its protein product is CASSLVGRSLPNIQYF.

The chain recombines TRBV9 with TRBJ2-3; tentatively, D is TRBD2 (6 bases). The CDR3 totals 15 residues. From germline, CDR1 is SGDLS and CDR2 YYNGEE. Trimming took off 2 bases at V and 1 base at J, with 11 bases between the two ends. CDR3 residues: CASSVGTGGTDTQYF. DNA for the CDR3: TGTGCCAGCAGCGTGGGAACGGGGGGCACAGATACGCAGTATTTT. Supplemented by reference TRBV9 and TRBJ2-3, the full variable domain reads DSGVTQTPKHLITATGQRVTLRCSPRSGDLSVYWYQQSLDQGLQFLIQYYNGEERAKGNILERFSAQQFPDLHSELNLSSLELGDSALYFCASSVGTGGTDTQYFGPGTRLTVL.

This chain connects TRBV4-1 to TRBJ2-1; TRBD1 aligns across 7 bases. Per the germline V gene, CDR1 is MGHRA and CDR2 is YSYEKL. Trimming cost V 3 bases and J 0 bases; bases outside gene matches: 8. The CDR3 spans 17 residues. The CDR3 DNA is TGCGCCAGCAGCCAGAGGCCACAGGGGCCCTCCTACAATGAGCAGTTCTTC. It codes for CASSQRPQGPSYNEQFF.

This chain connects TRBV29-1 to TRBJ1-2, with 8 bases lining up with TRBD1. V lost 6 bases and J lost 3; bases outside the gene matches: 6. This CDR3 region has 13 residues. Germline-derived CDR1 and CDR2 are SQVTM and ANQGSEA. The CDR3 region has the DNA TGCAGCGTACGACAGGGGAGGGACTATGGCTACACCTTC. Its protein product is CSVRQGRDYGYTF.

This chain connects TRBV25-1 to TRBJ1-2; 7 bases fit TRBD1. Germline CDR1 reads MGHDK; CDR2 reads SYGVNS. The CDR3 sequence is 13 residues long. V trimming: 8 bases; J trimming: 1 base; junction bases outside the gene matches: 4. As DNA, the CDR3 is TGTGCCAGCGGGGGACAGTATAACTATGGCTACACCTTC. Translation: CASGGQYNYGYTF.

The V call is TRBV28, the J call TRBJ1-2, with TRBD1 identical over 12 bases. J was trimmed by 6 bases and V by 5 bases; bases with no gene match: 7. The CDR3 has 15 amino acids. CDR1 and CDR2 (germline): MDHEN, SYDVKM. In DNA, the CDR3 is TGTGCCAGCAGTACACCGGGACAGGGGGCGGATGGCTACACCTTC. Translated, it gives CASSTPGQGADGYTF.